The clone carrying this T cell receptor (beta chain) showed up just once. Its target is unknown. This record comes from a study of T cells and Merkel cell carcinoma outcomes. The ends were cut back, 4 bases at V and 2 bases at J, with 9 bases in the middle. The germline CDR1 and CDR2 sequences are SGHTA and FQGNSA. The CDR3 is 14 amino acids. Produced via immunoSEQ multiplex PCR; TCRdb's table is partial and in-frame only. This repertoire shows around 1,700 clones, 70% to 90% found once; its top ten account for 4% to 5%. Study results and limitations: In Merkel cell carcinoma, repertoire and T-cell density reportedly predicted outcomes.

Sequenced: tumor tissue from Merkel cell carcinoma. This clonotype originated in a human donor with Merkel cell carcinoma. V gene TRBV7-2 combines with J gene TRBJ1-5; a weak D match, TRBD1 (5 bases). CDR3 region: CASSSWGGNQPQHF. The CDR3 DNA reads TGTGCCAGCAGCTCCTGGGGGGGCAATCAGCCCCAGCATTTT.